A selection of T cell receptor beta chains follows, all from one sample in a study of blood T cell repertoires in COVID-19. Measured with immunoSEQ multiplex PCR; TCRdb has only the in-frame clones, and not every one. The table has more than 200,000 clones, 75% to 90% seen once. The sequencing input was PBMCs or T cells enriched from blood (not recorded which). The receptors come from a woman aged 30 to 39 who had recovered from COVID-19. CDR3s include the opening cysteine and the closing phenylalanine or tryptophan.

v_call: TRBV6-5
j_call: TRBJ2-5
cdr3_aa: CASRQQETQYF

v_call: TRBV4-2
j_call: TRBJ2-7
cdr3_aa: CASSQELAGASYEQYF

v_call: TRBV7-7
j_call: TRBJ2-1
cdr3_aa: CASSLGSPARDEQFF

v_call: TRBV29-1
j_call: TRBJ1-3
cdr3_aa: CSVEDRRGGNTIYF

v_call: TRBV3-1/TRBV3-2
j_call: TRBJ1-1
cdr3_aa: CASSQGGNTEAFF

v_call: TRBV5-1
j_call: TRBJ2-2
cdr3_aa: CASSLGTSGILTGELFF

v_call: TRBV27
j_call: TRBJ2-3
cdr3_aa: CASSFGTSGGDTQYF

v_call: TRBV11-2
j_call: TRBJ2-7
cdr3_aa: CASSLAGDFGQYF

v_call: TRBV30
j_call: TRBJ1-2
cdr3_aa: CAWAPNGLGGYTF

v_call: TRBV18
j_call: TRBJ2-1
cdr3_aa: CASSPGSSRFF

v_call: TRBV15
j_call: TRBJ2-1
cdr3_aa: CATSREGLFSYNEQFF

v_call: TRBV5-6
j_call: TRBJ2-5
cdr3_aa: CASSAWTSGWARETQYF

v_call: TRBV7-2
j_call: TRBJ2-2
cdr3_aa: CASSLAGLRTTNTGELFF

v_call: TRBV29-1
j_call: TRBJ2-7
cdr3_aa: CSVSDPVGFGESYEQYF

v_call: TRBV19
j_call: TRBJ2-4
cdr3_aa: CASSSVVAGAKNIQYF

v_call: TRBV4-1
j_call: TRBJ2-5
cdr3_aa: CASSQAGTGGLGTQYF

v_call: TRBV5-6
j_call: TRBJ1-1
cdr3_aa: CASSPRRFGTEAFF

v_call: TRBV9
j_call: TRBJ1-3
cdr3_aa: CASSVGGGSSGNTIYF

v_call: TRBV19
j_call: TRBJ2-4
cdr3_aa: CASSPPGTGGLDIQYF

v_call: TRBV11-3
j_call: TRBJ2-1
cdr3_aa: CASSLSSRYSYNEQFF

v_call: TRBV30
j_call: TRBJ1-1
cdr3_aa: CAWKSYGTEDLNTEAFF

v_call: TRBV6-2/TRBV6-3
j_call: TRBJ2-3
cdr3_aa: CASSRRLPRSTDTQYF

v_call: TRBV28
j_call: TRBJ1-1
cdr3_aa: CASSFLGGGMNTEAFF

v_call: TRBV6-2/TRBV6-3
j_call: TRBJ2-3
cdr3_aa: CASSYGPHRRPRGTDTQYF